This T cell receptor beta chain derives from a study of immune characterization of retroperitoneal liposarcoma (dated by TCRdb to 2018 to 2020). Libraries came from PCR. The instrument given in TCRdb is NextSeq 500. TCRdb cleaned the public reads at Q25 with fastp, built clones with MiXCR and kept in-frame beta chains. Rows with one shared CDR3 protein collapse into an entry with the most common genes and DNA. For this sample the table gives roughly 3,800 distinct CDR3 sequences, of which more than 30% were detected only once. The top ten clones comprise roughly 10% of the sample. As for this clonotype: Its specific antigen is unknown. No base-level quality is on record; no much larger clone is a single base apart.

For CDR1 and CDR2, the germline V gene lists LGHNT and FRNRAP. V gives up 4 bases and J gives up 8 bases, and the segment between their germline ends measures 9 bases. The CDR3 spans 12 residues, from the cysteine through the phenylalanine. Solely the CDR3 DNA is kept, with 36 bases framed from the first base. The chain links TRBV12-5 with TRBJ2-1; too little of a D gene remains to name it. The source material was blood. This receptor was taken from a female donor with retroperitoneal liposarcoma. The nucleotide sequence is TGTGCTAGTGGTTCAAATGGCGATGAGCAGTTCTTC. Its translation is CASGSNGDEQFF.